This TCR beta chain appears in the sequencing data of a study of blood T cell repertoires in COVID-19. Data came from immunoSEQ multiplex PCR; TCRdb stores just in-frame clones and leaves some out. The repertoire holds about 76,000 clones, with roughly 85% as singletons. V lost 3 bases and J lost 4, with 3 bases in between. The germline V gene encodes CDR1 MNHEY and CDR2 SMNVEV (reference sequence). The CDR3 is 12 residues long. Sample: peripheral blood. The chain carries TRBV27 and TRBJ2-2; no clear D gene. The source is a man between 60 and 70 years old with COVID-19, enrolled during active disease. The chain's CDR3 is CASSFSTGELFF. Here the CDR3 DNA reads TGTGCCAGCAGTTTCTCCACCGGGGAGCTGTTTTTT.